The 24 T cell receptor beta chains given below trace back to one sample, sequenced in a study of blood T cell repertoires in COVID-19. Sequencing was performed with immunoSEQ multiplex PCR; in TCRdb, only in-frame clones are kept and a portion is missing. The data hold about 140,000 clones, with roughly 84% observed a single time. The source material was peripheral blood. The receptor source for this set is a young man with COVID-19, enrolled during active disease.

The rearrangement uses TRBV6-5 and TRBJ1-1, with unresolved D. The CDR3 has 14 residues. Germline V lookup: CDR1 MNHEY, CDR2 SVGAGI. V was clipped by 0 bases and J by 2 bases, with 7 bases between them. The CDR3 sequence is CASSYSSRNTEAFF. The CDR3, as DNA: TGTGCCAGCAGTTACTCGTCCAGAAACACTGAAGCTTTCTTT.

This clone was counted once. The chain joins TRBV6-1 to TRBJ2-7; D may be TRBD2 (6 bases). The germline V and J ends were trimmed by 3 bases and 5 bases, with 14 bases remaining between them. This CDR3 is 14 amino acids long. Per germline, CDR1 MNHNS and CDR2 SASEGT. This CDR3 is CASSEGGDADEQYF. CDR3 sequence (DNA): TGTGCCAGCAGTGAGGGGGGAGATGCGGACGAGCAGTACTTC.

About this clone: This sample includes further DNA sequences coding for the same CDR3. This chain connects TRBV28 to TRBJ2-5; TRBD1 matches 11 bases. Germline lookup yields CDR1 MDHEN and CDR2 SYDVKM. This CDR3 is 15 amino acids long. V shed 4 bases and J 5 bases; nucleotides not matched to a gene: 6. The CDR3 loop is CASSSGTGGRETQYF. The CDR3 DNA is TGTGCCAGCAGTTCAGGGACAGGGGGAAGGGAGACCCAGTACTTC.

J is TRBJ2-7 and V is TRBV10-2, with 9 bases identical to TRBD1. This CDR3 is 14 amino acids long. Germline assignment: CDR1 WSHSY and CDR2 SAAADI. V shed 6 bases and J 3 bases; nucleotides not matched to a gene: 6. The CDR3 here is CASSPSGQGYEQYF. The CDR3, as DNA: TGCGCCAGCAGCCCATCGGGACAGGGCTACGAGCAGTACTTC.

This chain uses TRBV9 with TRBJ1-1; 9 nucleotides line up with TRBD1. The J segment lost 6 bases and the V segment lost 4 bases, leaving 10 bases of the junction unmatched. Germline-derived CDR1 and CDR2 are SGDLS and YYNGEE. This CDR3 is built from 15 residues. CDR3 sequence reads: CASSRLRTGAPEAFF. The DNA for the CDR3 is TGTGCCAGCAGCCGTCTGAGGACAGGGGCTCCTGAAGCTTTCTTT.

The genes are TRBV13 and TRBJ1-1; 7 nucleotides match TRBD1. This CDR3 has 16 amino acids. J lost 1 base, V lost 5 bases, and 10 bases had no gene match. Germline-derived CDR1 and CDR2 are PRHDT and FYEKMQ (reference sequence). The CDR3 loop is CASSAGRQGTNTEAFF. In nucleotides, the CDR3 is TGTGCCAGCAGCGCGGGCAGACAGGGTACGAACACTGAAGCTTTCTTT. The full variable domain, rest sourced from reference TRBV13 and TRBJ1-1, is AAGVIQSPRHLIKEKRETATLKCYPIPRHDTVYWYQQGPGQDPQFLISFYEKMQSDKGSIPDRFSAQQFSDYHSELNMSSLELGDSALYFCASSAGRQGTNTEAFFGQGTRLTVV.

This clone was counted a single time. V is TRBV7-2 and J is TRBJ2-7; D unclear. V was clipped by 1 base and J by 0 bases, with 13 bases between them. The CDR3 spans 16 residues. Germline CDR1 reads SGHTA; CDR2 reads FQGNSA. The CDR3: CASSLGYLGSSYEQYF. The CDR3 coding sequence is TGTGCCAGCAGCTTAGGGTATTTGGGCAGCTCCTACGAGCAGTACTTC.

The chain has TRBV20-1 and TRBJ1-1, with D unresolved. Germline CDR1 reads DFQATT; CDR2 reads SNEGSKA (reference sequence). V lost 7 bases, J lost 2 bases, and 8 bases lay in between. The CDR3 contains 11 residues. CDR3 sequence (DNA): TGCAGTGGGCCTCGTAACACTGAAGCTTTCTTT. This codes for CSGPRNTEAFF.

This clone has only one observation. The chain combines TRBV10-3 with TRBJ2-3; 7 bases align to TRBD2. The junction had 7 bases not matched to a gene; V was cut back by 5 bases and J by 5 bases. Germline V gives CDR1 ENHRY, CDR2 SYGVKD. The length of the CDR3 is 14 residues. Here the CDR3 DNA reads TGTGCCATCAGTACCGGACTAGGCGGAGATACGCAGTATTTT. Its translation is CAISTGLGGDTQYF.

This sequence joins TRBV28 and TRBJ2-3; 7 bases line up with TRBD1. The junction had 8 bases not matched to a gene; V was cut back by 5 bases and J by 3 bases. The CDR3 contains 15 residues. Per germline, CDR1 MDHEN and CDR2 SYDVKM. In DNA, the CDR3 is TGTGCCAGCAGTCTCCCGACAGGGCGAACAGATACGCAGTATTTT. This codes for CASSLPTGRTDTQYF.

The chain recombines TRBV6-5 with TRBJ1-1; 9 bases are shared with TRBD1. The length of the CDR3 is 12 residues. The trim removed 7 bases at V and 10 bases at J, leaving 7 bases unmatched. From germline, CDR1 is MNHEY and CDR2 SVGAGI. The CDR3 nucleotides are TGTGCCAGCACCCCAGGACAGGGGTCAGCTTTCTTT. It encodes CASTPGQGSAFF.

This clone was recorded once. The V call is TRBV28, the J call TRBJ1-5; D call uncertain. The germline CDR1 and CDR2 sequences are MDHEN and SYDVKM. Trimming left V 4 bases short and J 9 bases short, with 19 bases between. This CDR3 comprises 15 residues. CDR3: CASSSPSKAGRPQHF. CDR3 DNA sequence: TGTGCCAGCAGTTCCCCCTCCAAGGCTGGGCGGCCCCAGCATTTT.

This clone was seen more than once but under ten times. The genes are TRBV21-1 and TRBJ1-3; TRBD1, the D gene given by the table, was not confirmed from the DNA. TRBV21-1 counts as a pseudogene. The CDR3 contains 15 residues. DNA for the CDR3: TGTGCCAGCAGCAAAAGGGCAGGGCCTGGAAACACCATATATTTT. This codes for CASSKRAGPGNTIYF.

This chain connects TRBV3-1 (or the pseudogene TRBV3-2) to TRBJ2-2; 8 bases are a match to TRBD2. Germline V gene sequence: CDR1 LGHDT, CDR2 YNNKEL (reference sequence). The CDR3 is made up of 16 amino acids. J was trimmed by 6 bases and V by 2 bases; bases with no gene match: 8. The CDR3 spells CASSQRGAGDAGELFF. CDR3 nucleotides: TGTGCCAGCAGCCAAAGAGGAGCGGGAGACGCCGGGGAGCTGTTTTTT.

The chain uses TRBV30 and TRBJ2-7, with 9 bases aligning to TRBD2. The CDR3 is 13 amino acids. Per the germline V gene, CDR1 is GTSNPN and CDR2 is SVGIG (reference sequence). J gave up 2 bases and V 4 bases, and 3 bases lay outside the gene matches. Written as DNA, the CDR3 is TGTGCCTGGAAACTAGCGGGTACCTACGAGCAGTACTTC. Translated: CAWKLAGTYEQYF. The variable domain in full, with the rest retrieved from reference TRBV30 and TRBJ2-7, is SQTIHQWPATLVQPVGSPLSLECTVEGTSNPNLYWYRQAAGRGLQLLFYSVGIGQISSEVPQNLSASRPQDRQFILSSKKLLLSDSGFYLCAWKLAGTYEQYFGPGTRLTVT.

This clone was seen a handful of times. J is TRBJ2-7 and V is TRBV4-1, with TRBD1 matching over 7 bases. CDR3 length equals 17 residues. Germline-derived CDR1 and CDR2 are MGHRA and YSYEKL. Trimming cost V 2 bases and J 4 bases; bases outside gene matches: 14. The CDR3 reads CASSQNSLGDRTYEQYF. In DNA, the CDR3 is TGCGCCAGCAGCCAAAACTCTTTGGGGGACAGAACTTACGAGCAGTACTTC.

The CDR3 nucleotides are TGTGCCAGCAGTTACTTCGGGACAGGAGCTAATTCACCCCTCCACTTT. Protein product: CASSYFGTGANSPLHF. The J gene is TRBJ1-6, the V gene TRBV6-5; 8 bases fit TRBD1. CDR3 length: 16 residues. J was trimmed by 6 bases and V by 1 base; bases with no gene match: 5. Germline CDR1 and CDR2: MNHEY and SVGAGI.

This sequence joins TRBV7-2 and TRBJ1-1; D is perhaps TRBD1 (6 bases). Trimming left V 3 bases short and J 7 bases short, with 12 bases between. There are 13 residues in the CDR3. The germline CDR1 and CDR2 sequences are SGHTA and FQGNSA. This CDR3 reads CASSFLTGSEAFF. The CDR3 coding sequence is TGTGCCAGCAGCTTCCTTACAGGGAGTGAAGCTTTCTTT. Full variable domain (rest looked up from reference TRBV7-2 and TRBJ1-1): GAGVSQSPSNKVTEKGKDVELRCDPISGHTALYWYRQSLGQGLEFLIYFQGNSAPDKSGLPSDRFSAERTGGSVSTLTIQRTQQEDSAVYLCASSFLTGSEAFFGQGTRLTVV.

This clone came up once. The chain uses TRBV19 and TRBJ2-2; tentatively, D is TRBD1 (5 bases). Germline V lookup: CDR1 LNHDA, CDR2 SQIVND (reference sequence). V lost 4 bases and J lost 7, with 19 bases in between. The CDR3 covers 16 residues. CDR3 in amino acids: CASSRQGSLGVGELFF. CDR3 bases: TGTGCCAGTAGTAGGCAGGGCTCCTTAGGAGTCGGGGAGCTGTTTTTT.

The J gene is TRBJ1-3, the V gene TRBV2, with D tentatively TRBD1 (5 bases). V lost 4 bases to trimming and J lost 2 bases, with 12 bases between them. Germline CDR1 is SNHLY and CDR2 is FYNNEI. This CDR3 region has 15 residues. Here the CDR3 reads CASSARGKPGNTIYF. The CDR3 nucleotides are TGTGCCAGCAGTGCTAGGGGTAAACCTGGAAACACCATATATTTT.

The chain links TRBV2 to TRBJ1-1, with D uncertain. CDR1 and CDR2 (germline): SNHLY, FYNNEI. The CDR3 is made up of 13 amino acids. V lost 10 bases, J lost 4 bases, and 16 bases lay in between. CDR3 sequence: CATLSVPGTEAFF. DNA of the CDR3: TGTGCCACCCTCAGCGTTCCCGGCACTGAAGCTTTCTTT.

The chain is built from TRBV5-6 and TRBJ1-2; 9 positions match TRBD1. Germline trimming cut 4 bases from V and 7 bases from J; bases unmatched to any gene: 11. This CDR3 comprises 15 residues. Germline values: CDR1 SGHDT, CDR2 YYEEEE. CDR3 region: CASSDTGQGGRGYTF. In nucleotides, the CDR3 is TGTGCCAGCAGCGATACGGGACAGGGCGGGCGTGGCTACACCTTC.

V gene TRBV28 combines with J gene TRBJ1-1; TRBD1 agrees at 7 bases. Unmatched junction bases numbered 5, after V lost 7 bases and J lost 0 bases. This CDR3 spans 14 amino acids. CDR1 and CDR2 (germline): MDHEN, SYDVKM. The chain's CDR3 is CASTKTGLNTEAFF. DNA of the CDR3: TGTGCCAGCACCAAGACAGGGTTGAACACTGAAGCTTTCTTT.

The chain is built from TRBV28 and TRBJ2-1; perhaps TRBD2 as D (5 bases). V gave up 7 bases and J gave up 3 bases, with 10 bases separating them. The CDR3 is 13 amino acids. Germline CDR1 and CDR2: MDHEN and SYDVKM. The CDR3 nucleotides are TGTGCCAGCAAGACGGGGTTCTACAATGAGCAGTTCTTC. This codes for CASKTGFYNEQFF.